This T cell receptor beta chain was observed in a study of blood T cell repertoires in COVID-19. Per the study methods: Cell counts per sample came from amplifying reference gene primers. This table comes from immunoSEQ multiplex PCR, and its TCRdb copy is limited to in-frame clones, with some not included. V and J calls and clone size follow that table, whereas D and trimming were derived from the DNA. The sample contains 120,000 to 150,000 clones, roughly 80% of which appear only once. Trimming took off 2 bases at V and 4 bases at J, with 14 bases between the two ends. The CDR3 loop spans 15 amino acids. The germline gives CDR1 MNHEY, CDR2 SMNVEV (reference sequence).

The material sequenced was peripheral blood. The rearrangement links TRBV27 to TRBJ1-2, with unresolved D. The clonotype comes from a human donor in a cohort sampled during active COVID-19. The CDR3 here is CASSLGPQPGYGYTF. CDR3 bases: TGTGCCAGCAGTTTAGGGCCTCAACCCGGCTATGGCTACACCTTC.